This T cell receptor (beta chain) is drawn from a study of human T cells and chemical hapten exposure (dated by TCRdb to about 2021). Regarding the research as a whole: For sensitization, 2% DPC in acetone was applied to a 2 cm by 2 cm area of upper inner arm skin. Patients additionally received weekly therapeutic DPC doses to the scalp throughout the approximately 22-week study period. Patch testing on the upper back used Finn chambers containing 0.01% DPC, with scoring done after 6 days according to International Contact Dermatitis Research Group standards. The patient cohort, mostly female, included alopecia areata with under or over 50% scalp involvement, alopecia totalis and alopecia universalis. Libraries were combined into a pool for sequencing, and differences in TCR yield between samples came mainly from small differences in library volumes within the pool. In alopecia patients, the study followed how the peripheral blood TCR repertoire changed in vivo over primary and secondary sensitization to diphenylcyclopropenone (DPC), a hapten. Blood samples were taken from patients before sensitization (week 0) and at 2, 6 and about 24 weeks after DPC sensitization. About 28 alopecia patients gave blood for TCR sequencing at one to four time points (pre-sensitization, 2, 6 and 24 weeks). What the work shows at the level of the full study, not this receptor alone: DPC sensitization did not change the number of TCRs with a frequency above 1 in 1000, and there was no evidence of changes in global repertoire structure. Repeated subsampling changed both the strength of the expansion versus patch-test correlation and the threshold at which the correlation became significant. Because all patients had alopecia, a presumed autoimmune disease, the immune response of the patients might differ from that of healthy individuals. Compared with pre-sensitization or healthy control sets, expanded TCRs formed significantly more large CDR3 similarity clusters, which is consistent with antigen-driven responses. Patch test score correlated positively with the number of PT1 expanded TCRs, reaching significance at thresholds 8, 16 and 32 but not at 4.

This clonotype appeared a few times. The antigen this receptor binds is unknown. Base quality data are lacking; no much larger clone is found one base away. Read against the paper, the sample's time point label means: patch test 3, about 24 weeks after DPC sensitization. The sample's treatment or condition label, in plain terms: therapeutic diphenylcyclopropenone sensitization with weekly scalp DPC. At each patch-test visit, blood was drawn before the patch test was applied. Patients were eligible if aged 18 to 70, diagnosed with alopecia and judged suitable for DPC therapy, and pregnant patients were excluded. Total RNA was isolated from unfractionated whole blood collected in Tempus Blood RNA tubes. Library preparation was by RACE. For sequencing, a NextSeq 500 was employed. During library preparation, unique molecular identifiers were attached to individual cDNA molecules so that TCRs could be counted quantitatively and reproducibly. For every blood RNA sample, sequencing covered both the TCR alpha and TCR beta chains. In the original analysis: Samples had a median of 95,638 TCRs, with a range from about 23,224 to 690,600. V, J and CDR3 annotation of the TCR reads was carried out using the Decombinator software suite. To make PS versus PT1 abundance plots, every sample was subsampled to the same number of TCRs (28,000). Expanded TCRs were defined as absent before sensitization and observed at least eight times at the 2-week time point. Using fastp trimming at Q25 and MiXCR clonotype assembly, TCRdb reanalyzed the public sequencing data and kept in-frame beta chains. A single entry per CDR3 protein holds the most common genes and DNA from its merged rows. In this record, the V and J calls reflect TCRdb's handling and not the investigators' own analysis. For this sample there are 150,000 to 200,000 distinct CDR3 sequences; around a quarter appear just once. The ten biggest clones cover around 1.9% of the sample.

This receptor was obtained from a woman aged 18-29 years with alopecia areata. Some clones in this sample may be carry-over from other donors' samples. Sequencing used whole blood, obtained in connection with sensitization to the hapten diphenylcyclopropenone (DPC).

CDR3 region: CSVEDRLGRDRTDTQYF. The nucleotides are TGCAGCGTTGAAGATCGCTTAGGAAGGGACCGCACAGATACGCAGTATTTT. The chain was built from TRBV29-1 and TRBJ2-3; the D gene could be either TRBD1 or TRBD2, each agreeing at 5 bases. The CDR3, cysteine through phenylalanine, is 17 amino acids long. CDR3 DNA is the only sequence kept; it has 51 bases, read in frame from the first base. CDR1 and CDR2 are drawn from the germline V gene: SQVTM, ANQGSEA. The V and J ends are trimmed by 0 bases and 1 base, leaving 17 bases between them.